Given below is one T cell receptor (beta chain) in context. The method was immunoSEQ multiplex PCR; TCRdb's version includes in-frame clones alone and lacks a portion of them. Of some 290,000 clones listed, over 85% are singletons. Germline V gene data show CDR1 as SGHTA and CDR2 as FQGNSA. V gave up 3 bases and J gave up 2 bases, with 23 bases separating them. The CDR3 contains 19 residues. These data are taken from a study of blood T cell repertoires in COVID-19. Recovered status in Cohort 3 required two negative PCRs, clearance, or symptom resolution. The sequencing sample was made of PBMCs or T cells enriched from blood (not recorded which). The TCR originated in a woman under 40 who had recovered from COVID-19. The chain employs TRBV7-2 and TRBJ2-1; D is perhaps TRBD2 (5 bases). The CDR3 loop is CASSFSRTDRERTYNEQFF. The CDR3 DNA follows: TGTGCCAGCAGCTTCTCCCGGACGGACCGGGAACGGACCTACAATGAGCAGTTCTTC.